This TCR beta chain was identified in a study of T cell repertoires in cytomegalovirus infection. About the research overall: The study used recently identified HLA-C-restricted and well-studied HLA-B-restricted CMV epitopes.

V trimming: 4 bases; J trimming: 6 bases; junction bases outside the gene matches: 10. The CDR3 extends over 16 amino acids. CDR1 is MNHEY and CDR2 is SVGEGT in the germline V gene. A single record per CDR3 protein comes from TCRdb applying MiXCR to the reads. The sample has roughly 990,000 distinct CDR3 sequences, roughly 31% seen once. About this clonotype itself: What it binds is not known.

Sample: cultured CD8+ T cells from PBMCs, taken from culture after CMV antigen stimulation. This TCR was sampled from a human donor in good health (CMV status not recorded). Some clones in this sample may be carry-over from other donors' samples. The chain uses TRBV6-2 or TRBV6-3 and TRBJ2-1, with 9 positions matching TRBD2. CDR3 in amino acids: CASSLPSGDLGNEQFF. For the CDR3, the DNA is TGTGCCAGCAGTTTGCCTAGCGGGGACCTCGGCAATGAGCAGTTCTTC.